The 27 T cell receptor beta chains given below trace back to one sample, sequenced in a study of blood T cell repertoires in COVID-19. The assay was immunoSEQ multiplex PCR, and TCRdb's table has in-frame clones only and misses some. The sample records roughly 79,000 clones, 65% to 85% being singletons. The sample taken for sequencing was peripheral blood. The receptors were sampled from a man between 45 and 60 years old with acute or convalescent COVID-19.

J is TRBJ2-3 and V is TRBV11-3, with 9 nucleotides matching TRBD2. The CDR3 extends over 15 amino acids. CDR1 is SGHNT and CDR2 is YENEEA in the germline V gene. V dropped 4 bases and J dropped 2; count of bases not matched to a gene: 4. CDR3 loop: CASSWASGDTDTQYF. Written as DNA, the CDR3 is TGTGCCAGCAGCTGGGCTAGCGGGGACACAGATACGCAGTATTTT.

The V and J genes are TRBV4-2 and TRBJ2-1, with TRBD2 matching over 9 bases. The CDR3 is made up of 16 amino acids. The V segment lost 2 bases and the J segment 6 bases; nucleotides outside the gene matches: 8. Germline V CDR1 and CDR2: LGHNA, YNFKEQ. The CDR3 reads CASSQFWAGGLNEQFF. The CDR3 nucleotides are TGTGCCAGCAGCCAATTTTGGGCGGGGGGGCTCAATGAGCAGTTCTTC.

This rearrangement joins TRBV7-9 to TRBJ1-2; D not resolved. The V gene's germline CDR1 is SEHNR and CDR2 FQNEAQ (reference sequence). Trimming left V 5 bases short and J 4 bases short, with 17 bases between. The CDR3 totals 15 residues. The DNA of the CDR3 is TGTGCCAGCAGCCTTGCTCCAGGTAACATCTATGGCTACACCTTC. This encodes CASSLAPGNIYGYTF. Together with reference TRBV7-9 and TRBJ1-2, the CDR3 gives the full variable domain: DTGVSQNPRHKITKRGQNVTFRCDPISEHNRLYWYRQTLGQGPEFLTYFQNEAQLEKSRLLSDRFSAERPKGSFSTLEIQRTEQGDSAMYLCASSLAPGNIYGYTFGSGTRLTVV.

The V call is TRBV7-2, the J call TRBJ2-7; the D gene is possibly TRBD2 (6 bases). V was shortened by 7 bases and J by 5 bases, with 18 bases between the two germline ends. Germline V CDR1 and CDR2: SGHTA, FQGNSA. The length of the CDR3 is 14 residues. CDR3 amino acids: CASTVTRSSDEQYF. DNA of the CDR3: TGTGCCAGCACCGTGACTAGATCTTCGGACGAGCAGTACTTC.

This chain joins TRBV6-6 and TRBJ2-1; 8 positions match TRBD2. The CDR3 consists of 16 residues. Germline lookup yields CDR1 MNHNY and CDR2 SVGAGI (reference sequence). V lost 6 bases, J lost 6 bases, and 13 bases stayed unmatched. CDR3 residues: CASRRGSGGLFNEQFF. The CDR3 coding sequence is TGTGCCAGCAGACGGGGAAGCGGGGGCTTATTCAATGAGCAGTTCTTC.

The chain joins TRBV3-1 (or the pseudogene TRBV3-2) to TRBJ1-1, with D perhaps matching TRBD1 (6 bases). V gave up 0 bases and J gave up 1 base, with 12 bases separating them. Germline loops: CDR1 LGHDT, CDR2 YNNKEL (reference sequence). The CDR3 totals 16 residues. The CDR3 sequence: CASSQDGAGANTEAFF. DNA of the CDR3: TGTGCCAGCAGCCAAGATGGTGCGGGGGCGAACACTGAAGCTTTCTTT.

The rearrangement links TRBV4-1 to TRBJ1-3; no clear D. This CDR3 has 17 amino acids. In germline, CDR1 is MGHRA, CDR2 YSYEKL. Trimming removed 0 bases from V and 1 base from J, with 13 bases in between. This chain's CDR3 is CASSQDSQLLSGNTIYF. The CDR3 region has the DNA TGCGCCAGCAGCCAAGACTCCCAACTTTTATCTGGAAACACCATATATTTT.

CDR3 nucleotide sequence: TGTGCCAGCAGTGTGGTACAGGGGGAGGGCTATGGCTACACCTTC. This sequence encodes CASSVVQGEGYGYTF. The rearrangement joins TRBV28 to TRBJ1-2; TRBD1 agrees at 8 bases. CDR3 length: 15 amino acids. The V segment lost 5 bases and the J segment 4 bases; nucleotides outside the gene matches: 9. Germline loops: CDR1 MDHEN, CDR2 SYDVKM.

DNA of the CDR3: TGTGCCAGTCGACAGGCTACGCTCTATAATTCACCCCTCCACTTT. Amino acids: CASRQATLYNSPLHF. V is TRBV28 and J is TRBJ1-6, with D tentatively TRBD1 (6 bases). This CDR3 comprises 15 residues. Germline assignment: CDR1 MDHEN and CDR2 SYDVKM. The V end lost 9 bases, the J end lost 3 bases, and 15 bases lay between the germline ends.

The chain combines TRBV24-1 with TRBJ2-2; TRBD1 agrees at 9 bases. The CDR3 runs to 18 residues. V shed 5 bases, J shed 6 bases, and the junction held 15 bases outside the gene matches. CDR1 KGHDR and CDR2 SFDVKD come from the germline V gene. CDR3 sequence reads: CATSGGIIGQGTAGELFF. The DNA for the CDR3 is TGTGCCACCAGTGGGGGCATCATTGGACAGGGGACCGCCGGGGAGCTGTTTTTT.

This clone was observed a few times. The DNA of the CDR3 is TGCGCCAGCAGCCAAGATCAGGGGAGCCAAGAGACCCAGTACTTC. As protein: CASSQDQGSQETQYF. V and J are TRBV4-3 and TRBJ2-5; tentatively, D is TRBD1 (6 bases). Trimming took off 0 bases at V and 1 base at J, with 9 bases between the two ends. CDR1 LGHNA and CDR2 YSLEER come from the germline V gene. The CDR3 loop spans 15 amino acids.

This chain joins TRBV14 and TRBJ2-3, with TRBD2 identical over 8 bases. After removal of 7 bases from V and 4 bases from J, the junction contained 13 bases not matched to a gene. The CDR3 loop spans 16 amino acids. CDR1 is SGHDN and CDR2 is FVKESK in the germline V gene. Here the CDR3 DNA reads TGTGCCAGCAATTCCGGGACTAGAGGGAGCGCAGATACGCAGTATTTT. It yields the protein CASNSGTRGSADTQYF.

The chain joins TRBV18 to TRBJ2-7, with D tentatively TRBD1 (5 bases). Trimming shortened V by 2 bases and J by 13 bases, and 15 bases separated the two germline ends. Germline lookup yields CDR1 KGHSH and CDR2 LQKENI. CDR3 length: 12 residues. The CDR3 region is CASSPLGPAIYF. The CDR3 DNA sequence: TGTGCCAGCTCACCATTGGGGCCTGCGATATACTTC. Together with reference TRBV18 and TRBJ2-7, the CDR3 gives the full variable domain: NAGVMQNPRHLVRRRGQEARLRCSPMKGHSHVYWYRQLPEEGLKFMVYLQKENIIDESGMPKERFSAEFPKEGPSILRIQQVVRGDSAAYFCASSPLGPAIYFGPGTRLTVT.

The sample holds one count of this clone. The CDR3 nucleotides read TGTGCCAGCTCACCACCGAACAGGGGAGGACTCTCTGGAAACACCATATATTTT. Translating it yields CASSPPNRGGLSGNTIYF. The chain combines TRBV18 with TRBJ1-3; 7 bases are shared with TRBD1. CDR1 KGHSH and CDR2 LQKENI come from the germline V gene. CDR3 length equals 18 residues. With V trimmed by 0 bases and J by 0 bases, 8 bases remained unmatched.

The chain couples TRBV18 to TRBJ2-7; TRBD1 matches at 9 bases. Germline-derived CDR1 and CDR2 are KGHSH and LQKENI. The CDR3 is 15 residues long. J gave up 6 bases and V 1 base, and 7 bases lay outside the gene matches. The CDR3 nucleotides read TGTGCCAGCTCACCACAACAGGGGGCGCAGGTCGAGCAGTACTTC. It specifies CASSPQQGAQVEQYF.

The count of this clone is one. This chain links TRBV6-1 with TRBJ2-7; a possible D gene is TRBD1 (6 bases). Trimming pared 1 base from V and 4 bases from J, leaving 14 bases between. CDR3 length equals 15 residues. Germline V gives CDR1 MNHNS, CDR2 SASEGT. The CDR3 region is CASSEGTGSGYEQYF. DNA for the CDR3: TGTGCCAGCAGTGAAGGTACAGGGTCAGGTTACGAGCAGTACTTC.

The chain employs TRBV3-1 (or the pseudogene TRBV3-2) and TRBJ1-5; no firm D call. The CDR3 sequence is 14 residues long. Looked up from germline, CDR1 is LGHDT and CDR2 is YNNKEL (reference sequence). Deletions cut 4 bases from V and 5 bases from J, with 12 bases between. This chain's CDR3 is CASSPRESYQPQHF. The CDR3 coding sequence is TGTGCCAGCAGCCCTAGGGAGTCTTATCAGCCCCAGCATTTT.

This clone turned up a few times. The V gene is TRBV19, the J gene TRBJ1-3; D is unclear. V was trimmed by 4 bases and J by 4 bases, leaving 11 bases between them. Germline lookup yields CDR1 LNHDA and CDR2 SQIVND (reference sequence). CDR3 length equals 14 residues. Here the CDR3 reads CASSKSGSGNTIYF. In DNA form, the CDR3 reads TGTGCCAGTAGTAAATCCGGGTCCGGAAACACCATATATTTT.

The chain recombines TRBV27 with TRBJ1-1, with TRBD1 as a possible D gene (5 bases). Germline assignment: CDR1 MNHEY and CDR2 SMNVEV (reference sequence). Trimming took 10 bases from V and 6 from J, leaving 15 bases between them. The CDR3 length is 12 residues. The CDR3 protein is CATQRGEAEAFF. The CDR3 bases are TGTGCCACTCAAAGGGGCGAAGCTGAAGCTTTCTTT.

The CDR3 spells CASRERTSYNEQFF. In nucleotides, the CDR3 is TGTGCCAGCAGGGAGCGAACCTCCTACAATGAGCAGTTCTTC. The gene calls are TRBV2 and TRBJ2-1; D gene ambiguous. Germline V gene data show CDR1 as SNHLY and CDR2 as FYNNEI. Trimming left V 6 bases short and J 0 bases short, with 9 bases between. The CDR3 length is 14 residues.

J is TRBJ2-3 and V is TRBV27, with 14 positions matching TRBD2. With V trimmed by 5 bases and J by 1 base, 5 bases remained unmatched. The CDR3 totals 17 residues. CDR1 and CDR2 from the germline V gene are MNHEY and SMNVEV (reference sequence). CDR3 DNA sequence: TGTGCCAGCAGTCCGACGGGACTAGCGGGGGGCACAGATACGCAGTATTTT. This sequence encodes CASSPTGLAGGTDTQYF.

V gene TRBV29-1 combines with J gene TRBJ1-3; a weak D match, TRBD1 (5 bases). This CDR3 is built from 14 residues. V shed 1 base and J shed 7 bases, with 14 bases lying between them. The germline V gene encodes CDR1 SQVTM and CDR2 ANQGSEA. The CDR3 DNA is TGCAGCGTTGAAGGACAGCGAAGTCGGAACACCATATATTTT. Translation gives CSVEGQRSRNTIYF.

The chain combines TRBV5-1 with TRBJ1-2, with a weak D call TRBD1 (5 bases). Trimming removed 0 bases from V and 5 bases from J, with 11 bases in between. CDR3 size: 14 residues. From germline, CDR1 is SGHRS and CDR2 YFSETQ. As DNA, the CDR3 is TGCGCCAGCAGCTTGGGTGACAGCAAATATGGCTACACCTTC. Translated, it gives CASSLGDSKYGYTF.

The V gene is TRBV18, the J gene TRBJ2-5, with D tentatively TRBD2 (6 bases). The CDR3 runs to 14 residues. Germline CDR1 is KGHSH and CDR2 is LQKENI. V lost 5 bases and J 2 bases, leaving 12 bases between the germline ends. CDR3 bases: TGTGCCAGCTCAGGGGTTAGCGGACAAGAGACCCAGTACTTC. Its translation: CASSGVSGQETQYF.

The chain combines TRBV10-3 with TRBJ2-1; 7 bases match TRBD2. The CDR3 is made up of 15 amino acids. V shed 6 bases and J 6 bases; nucleotides not matched to a gene: 11. Germline CDR1 reads ENHRY; CDR2 reads SYGVKD. CDR3 loop: CAIRPAGREFNEQFF. The CDR3 nucleotides are TGTGCCATCAGGCCCGCAGGGCGGGAGTTCAATGAGCAGTTCTTC.

The chain uses TRBV25-1 and TRBJ1-2, with unresolved D. Trimming removed 6 bases at V and 2 bases at J, with 4 bases between. From germline, CDR1 is MGHDK and CDR2 SYGVNS. The CDR3 length is 11 residues. The CDR3 DNA sequence: TGTGCCAGCAGCGTGAACTATGGCTACACCTTC. It yields the protein CASSVNYGYTF.

The rearrangement links TRBV6-5 to TRBJ1-3, with 8 nucleotides matching TRBD1. J was trimmed by 4 bases and V by 2 bases; bases with no gene match: 4. The length of the CDR3 is 15 residues. Germline V CDR1 and CDR2: MNHEY, SVGAGI. CDR3 DNA: TGTGCCAGCAGTTACCAGAGGACAGGGGGAAACACCATATATTTT. This codes for CASSYQRTGGNTIYF.